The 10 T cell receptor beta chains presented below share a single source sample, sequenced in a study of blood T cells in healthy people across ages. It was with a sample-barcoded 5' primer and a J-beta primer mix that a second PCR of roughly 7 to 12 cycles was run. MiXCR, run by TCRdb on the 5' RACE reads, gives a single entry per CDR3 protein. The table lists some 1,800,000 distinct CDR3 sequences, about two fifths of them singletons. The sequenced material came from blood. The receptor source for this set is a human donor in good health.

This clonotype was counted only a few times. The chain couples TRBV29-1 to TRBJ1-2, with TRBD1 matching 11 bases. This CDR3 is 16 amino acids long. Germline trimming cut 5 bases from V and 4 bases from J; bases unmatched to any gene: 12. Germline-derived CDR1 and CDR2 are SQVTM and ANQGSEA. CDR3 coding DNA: TGCAGCGTTACCAGCCGGACAGGGGGCTCGGGCTATGGCTACACCTTC. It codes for CSVTSRTGGSGYGYTF. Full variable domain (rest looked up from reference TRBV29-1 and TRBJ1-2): SAVISQKPSRDICQRGTSLTIQCQVDSQVTMMFWYRQQPGQSLTLIATANQGSEATYESGFVIDKFPISRPNLTFSTLTVSNMSPEDSSIYLCSVTSRTGGSGYGYTFGSGTRLTVV.

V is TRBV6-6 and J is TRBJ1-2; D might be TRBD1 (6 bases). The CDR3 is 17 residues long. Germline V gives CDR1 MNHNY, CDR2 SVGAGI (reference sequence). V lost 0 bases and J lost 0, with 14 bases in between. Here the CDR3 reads CASSYSIRGDPNYGYTF. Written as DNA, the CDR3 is TGTGCCAGCAGTTACTCGATTAGGGGGGACCCTAACTATGGCTACACCTTC.

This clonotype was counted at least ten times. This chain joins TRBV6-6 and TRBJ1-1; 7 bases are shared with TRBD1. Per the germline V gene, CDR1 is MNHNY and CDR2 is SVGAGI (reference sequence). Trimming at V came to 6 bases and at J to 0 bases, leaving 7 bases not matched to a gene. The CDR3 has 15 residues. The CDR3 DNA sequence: TGTGCCAGCAGCGTTCAAGGGGGCCTGAACACTGAAGCTTTCTTT. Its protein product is CASSVQGGLNTEAFF.

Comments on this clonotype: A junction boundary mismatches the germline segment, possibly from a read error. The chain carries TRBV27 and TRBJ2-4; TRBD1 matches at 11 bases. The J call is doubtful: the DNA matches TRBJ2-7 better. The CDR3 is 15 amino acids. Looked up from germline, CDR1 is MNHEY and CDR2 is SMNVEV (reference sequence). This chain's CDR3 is CASNLTDRGPYEQYF. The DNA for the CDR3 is TGTGCCAGCAATTTAACGGACAGGGGGCCCTACGAGCAGTACTTC.

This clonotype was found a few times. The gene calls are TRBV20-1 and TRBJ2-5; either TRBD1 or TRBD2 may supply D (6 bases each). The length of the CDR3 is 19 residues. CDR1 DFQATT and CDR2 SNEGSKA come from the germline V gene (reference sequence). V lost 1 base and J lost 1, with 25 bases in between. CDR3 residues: CSARAAGTPSEGVQETQYF. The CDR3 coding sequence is TGCAGTGCTAGAGCCGCCGGGACTCCATCAGAGGGGGTCCAAGAGACCCAGTACTTC.

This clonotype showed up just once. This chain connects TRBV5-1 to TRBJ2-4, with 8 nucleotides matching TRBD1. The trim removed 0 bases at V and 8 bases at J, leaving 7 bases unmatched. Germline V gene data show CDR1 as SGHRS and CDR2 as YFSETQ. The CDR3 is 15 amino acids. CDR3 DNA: TGCGCCAGCAGCTTGGCCCCGGGACAGGAAGACATTCAGTACTTC. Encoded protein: CASSLAPGQEDIQYF.

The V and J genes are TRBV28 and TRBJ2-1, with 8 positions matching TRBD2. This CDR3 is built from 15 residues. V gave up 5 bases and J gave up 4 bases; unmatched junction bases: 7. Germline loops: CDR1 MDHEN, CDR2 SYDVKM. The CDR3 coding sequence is TGTGCCAGCAGTATAGCGGGGATTAATTACAATGAGCAGTTCTTC. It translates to CASSIAGINYNEQFF.

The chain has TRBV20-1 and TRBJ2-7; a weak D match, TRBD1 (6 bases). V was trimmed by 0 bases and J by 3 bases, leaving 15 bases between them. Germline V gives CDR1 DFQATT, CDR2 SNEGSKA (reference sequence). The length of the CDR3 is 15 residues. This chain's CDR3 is CSARDLAGVGYEQYF. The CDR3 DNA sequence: TGCAGTGCTAGAGATCTGGCAGGGGTCGGCTACGAGCAGTACTTC.

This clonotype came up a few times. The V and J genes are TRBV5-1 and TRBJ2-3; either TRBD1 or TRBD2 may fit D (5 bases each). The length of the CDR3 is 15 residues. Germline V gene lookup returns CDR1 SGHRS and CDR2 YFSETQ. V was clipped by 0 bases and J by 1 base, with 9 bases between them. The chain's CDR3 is CASSLGGLRTDTQYF. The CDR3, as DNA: TGCGCCAGCAGCTTGGGGGGGTTACGCACAGATACGCAGTATTTT.

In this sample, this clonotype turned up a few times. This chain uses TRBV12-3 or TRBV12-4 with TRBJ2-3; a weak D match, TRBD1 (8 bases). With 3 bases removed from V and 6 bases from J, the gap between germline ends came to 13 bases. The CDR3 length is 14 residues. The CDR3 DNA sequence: TGTGCCAGCAGTTTGTTACAGGGGGGGGATACGCAGTATTTT. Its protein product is CASSLLQGGDTQYF.